The 19 T cell receptor beta chains listed next were all sequenced from one sample in a study of T cell responses to AZD1222 COVID-19 vaccine. Sequencing used immunoSEQ multiplex PCR; TCRdb keeps in-frame clones, though not all of them. The top ten clones hold 3.6% of a sample with approximately 190,000 clones, more than 80% of them seen once. The specimen comprised peripheral blood, sampled 28 days after the second dose of the MenACWY control vaccine. The receptors here all came from an adult who received the MenACWY meningococcal vaccine as a control.

The CDR3: CAIMGTGGIYNEQFF. CDR3 DNA sequence: TGTGCCATCATGGGGACTGGGGGCATTTACAATGAGCAGTTCTTC. This chain uses TRBV10-3 with TRBJ2-1; TRBD1 or TRBD2 may be the D gene (6 bases each). Germline assignment: CDR1 ENHRY and CDR2 SYGVKD. The CDR3 has 15 residues. The germline V and J ends were trimmed by 7 bases and 4 bases, with 17 bases remaining between them.

This clone has only a few counts. The chain couples TRBV29-1 to TRBJ2-1; 9 positions agree with TRBD2. Germline-derived CDR1 and CDR2 are SQVTM and ANQGSEA. The CDR3 runs 14 residues. V shed 2 bases, J shed 14 bases, and the junction held 13 bases outside the gene matches. The CDR3 nucleotides are TGCAGCGTTGAATCCGGACCGGGACTAGCCAAGGAGTTCTTC. This gives the protein CSVESGPGLAKEFF.

This chain connects TRBV11-3 to TRBJ2-3; no firm D call. V was cut by 6 bases and J by 4 bases, with 14 bases left in between. This CDR3 has 14 residues. Germline CDR1 and CDR2: SGHNT and YENEEA. In DNA form, the CDR3 reads TGTGCCAGCAGTCTGGTCAGATCGGCAGATACGCAGTATTTT. This gives the protein CASSLVRSADTQYF.

This rearrangement joins TRBV6-5 to TRBJ2-7, with 8 bases lining up with TRBD1. CDR1 is MNHEY, CDR2 SVGAGI, per germline. The CDR3 is 14 residues long. V shed 9 bases, J shed 7 bases, and the junction held 14 bases outside the gene matches. The DNA for the CDR3 is TGTGCCAGTCGCCCGGGACAGGTCGAACGGGAGCAGTACTTC. Translation: CASRPGQVEREQYF.

This chain uses TRBV19 with TRBJ1-2; 7 bases fit TRBD1. V lost 3 bases, J lost 4 bases, and 8 bases stayed unmatched. There are 15 residues in the CDR3. CDR1 is LNHDA and CDR2 is SQIVND in the germline V gene (reference sequence). This CDR3 reads CASSIRTGGGYGYTF. CDR3 nucleotide sequence: TGTGCCAGTAGTATTCGGACAGGCGGAGGCTATGGCTACACCTTC. Variable domain in full (rest from reference TRBV19 and TRBJ1-2): DGGITQSPKYLFRKEGQNVTLSCEQNLNHDAMYWYRQDPGQGLRLIYYSQIVNDFQKGDIAEGYSVSREKKESFPLTVTSAQKNPTAFYLCASSIRTGGGYGYTFGSGTRLTVV.

The gene calls are TRBV4-2 and TRBJ1-2; TRBD1 might be the D (5 bases). V lost 2 bases, J lost 0 bases, and 13 bases lay in between. Per the germline V gene, CDR1 is LGHNA and CDR2 is YNFKEQ. This CDR3 contains 16 residues. CDR3 sequence (DNA): TGTGCCAGCAGCCAAATGGGTGGGGGAACTAACTATGGCTACACCTTC. Protein product: CASSQMGGGTNYGYTF.

This clone was detected once. The chain couples TRBV11-2 to TRBJ1-1, with D possibly being TRBD1 (6 bases). Germline CDR1 SGHAT, CDR2 FQNNGV. CDR3 length: 14 amino acids. V was shortened by 5 bases and J by 0 bases, with 10 bases between the two germline ends. This CDR3 reads CASSAGQLNTEAFF. The CDR3 region has the DNA TGTGCCAGCAGCGCCGGACAGTTGAACACTGAAGCTTTCTTT.

V and J are TRBV28 and TRBJ1-2; maybe TRBD1 (5 bases). V was trimmed by 5 bases and J by 4 bases, leaving 14 bases between them. This CDR3 is built from 14 residues. Germline V lookup: CDR1 MDHEN, CDR2 SYDVKM. As DNA, the CDR3 is TGTGCCAGCAGTACGCAGGGACGCCTCTATGGCTACACCTTC. Amino acid sequence: CASSTQGRLYGYTF.

The chain joins TRBV2 to TRBJ1-6; D uncertain. In germline, CDR1 is SNHLY, CDR2 FYNNEI. Trimming cost V 8 bases and J 5 bases, with 10 bases left between them. There are 13 residues in the CDR3. CDR3 sequence: CASLWLDNSPLHF. The CDR3 DNA reads TGTGCCAGCCTCTGGTTAGATAATTCACCCCTCCACTTT.

The gene calls are TRBV19 and TRBJ1-3; D unclear. With 0 bases removed from V and 0 bases from J, the gap between germline ends came to 9 bases. The CDR3 spans 16 residues. CDR1 and CDR2 (germline): LNHDA, SQIVND (reference sequence). The chain's CDR3 is CASSIDRGSSGNTIYF. CDR3 DNA sequence: TGTGCCAGTAGTATAGATCGGGGAAGCTCTGGAAACACCATATATTTT.

This clone was detected only once. The chain recombines TRBV7-9 with TRBJ2-7; 11 bases align to TRBD1. V dropped 5 bases and J dropped 3; count of bases not matched to a gene: 9. The CDR3 consists of 16 residues. Germline V gene data show CDR1 as SEHNR and CDR2 as FQNEAQ (reference sequence). CDR3 region: CASSLDPGQGVYEQYF. The DNA for the CDR3 is TGTGCCAGCAGCCTAGACCCGGGACAGGGGGTCTACGAGCAGTACTTC.

This clone occurred once. This chain joins TRBV7-8 and TRBJ1-1; 7 bases are shared with TRBD1. This CDR3 is 18 amino acids long. The V segment lost 4 bases and the J segment 0 bases; nucleotides outside the gene matches: 14. Germline V CDR1 and CDR2: SGHVS, FQNEAQ. CDR3 region: CASSSPPRTGGMNTEAFF. The CDR3 DNA reads as TGTGCCAGCAGCTCTCCCCCCCGGACAGGTGGCATGAACACTGAAGCTTTCTTT. The full variable domain, in which reference TRBV7-8 and TRBJ1-1 provide the parts outside the CDR3, is GAGVSQSPRYKVAKRGQDVALRCDPISGHVSLFWYQQALGQGPEFLTYFQNEAQLDKSGLPSDRFFAERPEGSVSTLKIQRTQQEDSAVYLCASSSPPRTGGMNTEAFFGQGTRLTVV.

This chain joins TRBV5-1 and TRBJ1-1; D gene unclear. Germline CDR1 reads SGHRS; CDR2 reads YFSETQ. V shed 0 bases and J shed 1 base, with 4 bases lying between them. The length of the CDR3 is 13 residues. CDR3 DNA: TGCGCCAGCAGCTTGGAACAGAACACTGAAGCTTTCTTT. It specifies CASSLEQNTEAFF.

The V and J genes are TRBV2 and TRBJ1-6; D gene uncertain. In germline, CDR1 is SNHLY, CDR2 FYNNEI. The CDR3 runs 16 residues. V was cut by 8 bases and J by 0 bases, with 14 bases left in between. CDR3 sequence reads: CASSETVSSYNSPLHF. The CDR3 bases are TGTGCCAGCTCAGAGACGGTTAGCTCCTATAATTCACCCCTCCACTTT.

The V and J genes are TRBV6-5 and TRBJ1-1; D is perhaps TRBD1 (5 bases). The CDR3 has 14 residues. V lost 7 bases and J lost 5, with 17 bases in between. Germline lookup yields CDR1 MNHEY and CDR2 SVGAGI. The CDR3 is CASIDSGLLTEAFF. DNA of the CDR3: TGTGCCAGCATCGATTCAGGGTTACTAACTGAAGCTTTCTTT.

The V gene is TRBV7-3, the J gene TRBJ2-2; possibly TRBD1 or TRBD2 for D (5 bases each). V lost 0 bases and J lost 6, with 14 bases in between. Germline values: CDR1 SGHTA, CDR2 FQGTGA. The CDR3 sequence is 16 residues long. The CDR3, as DNA: TGTGCCAGCAGCTTAACGTCCGTAAGAGGGGCCGGGGAGCTGTTTTTT. Residues: CASSLTSVRGAGELFF.

V is TRBV5-1 and J is TRBJ2-3, with 10 bases aligning to TRBD2. The CDR3 is 17 amino acids. In germline, CDR1 is SGHRS, CDR2 YFSETQ. V dropped 4 bases and J dropped 6; count of bases not matched to a gene: 14. This CDR3 is CASSQKLAGGPLDTQYF. In nucleotides, the CDR3 is TGCGCCAGCAGCCAAAAATTAGCGGGAGGCCCTCTTGATACGCAGTATTTT.

The chain uses TRBV30 and TRBJ2-2; maybe TRBD2 (6 bases). Germline assignment: CDR1 GTSNPN and CDR2 SVGIG (reference sequence). The CDR3 spans 14 residues. Trimming pared 1 base from V and 5 bases from J, leaving 11 bases between. Here the CDR3 reads CAWSGLALTGELFF. As DNA, the CDR3 is TGTGCCTGGAGTGGTCTAGCGCTTACCGGGGAGCTGTTTTTT. The full variable domain, completed using reference TRBV30 and TRBJ2-2, is SQTIHQWPATLVQPVGSPLSLECTVEGTSNPNLYWYRQAAGRGLQLLFYSVGIGQISSEVPQNLSASRPQDRQFILSSKKLLLSDSGFYLCAWSGLALTGELFFGEGSRLTVL.

The chain combines TRBV6-2 or TRBV6-3 with TRBJ2-7, with TRBD2 matching over 8 bases. The CDR3 has 20 amino acids. The germline CDR1 and CDR2 sequences are MNHEY and SVGEGT. The ends lost 0 bases at V and 1 base at J; junction bases unmatched: 17. CDR3 nucleotide sequence: TGTGCCAGCAGTTACTCCGTTCGGGGGGTAGCGGGACGTGTGTCCTACGAGCAGTACTTC. Its protein is CASSYSVRGVAGRVSYEQYF.